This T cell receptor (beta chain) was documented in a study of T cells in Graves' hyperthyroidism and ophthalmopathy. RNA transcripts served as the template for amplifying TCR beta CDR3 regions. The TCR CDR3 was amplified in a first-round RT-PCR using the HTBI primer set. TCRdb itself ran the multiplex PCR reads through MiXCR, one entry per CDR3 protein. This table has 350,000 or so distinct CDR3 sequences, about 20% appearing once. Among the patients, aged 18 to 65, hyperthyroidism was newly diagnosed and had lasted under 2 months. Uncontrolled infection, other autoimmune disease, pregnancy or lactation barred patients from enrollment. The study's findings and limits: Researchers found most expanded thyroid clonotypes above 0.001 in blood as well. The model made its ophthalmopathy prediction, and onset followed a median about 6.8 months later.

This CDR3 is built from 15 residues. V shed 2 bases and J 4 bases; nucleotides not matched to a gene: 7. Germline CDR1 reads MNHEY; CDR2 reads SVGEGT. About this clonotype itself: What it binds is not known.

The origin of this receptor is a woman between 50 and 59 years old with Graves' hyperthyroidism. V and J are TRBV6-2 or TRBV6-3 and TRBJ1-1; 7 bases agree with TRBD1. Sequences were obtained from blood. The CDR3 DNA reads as TGTGCCAGCAGTTACCTCGACAGGGATTCCACTGAAGCTTTCTTT. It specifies CASSYLDRDSTEAFF.